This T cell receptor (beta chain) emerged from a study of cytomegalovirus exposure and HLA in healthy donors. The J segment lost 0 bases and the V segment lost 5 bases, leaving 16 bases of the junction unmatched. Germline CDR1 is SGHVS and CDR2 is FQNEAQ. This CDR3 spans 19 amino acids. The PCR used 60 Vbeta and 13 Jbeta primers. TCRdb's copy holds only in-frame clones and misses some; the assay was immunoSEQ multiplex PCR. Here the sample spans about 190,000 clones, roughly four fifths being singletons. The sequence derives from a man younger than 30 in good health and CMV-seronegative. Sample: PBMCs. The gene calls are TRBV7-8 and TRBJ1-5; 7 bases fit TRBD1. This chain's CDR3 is CASSHSPDREPYSNQPQHF. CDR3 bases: TGTGCCAGCAGCCATTCGCCAGACAGGGAACCATATAGCAATCAGCCCCAGCATTTT.